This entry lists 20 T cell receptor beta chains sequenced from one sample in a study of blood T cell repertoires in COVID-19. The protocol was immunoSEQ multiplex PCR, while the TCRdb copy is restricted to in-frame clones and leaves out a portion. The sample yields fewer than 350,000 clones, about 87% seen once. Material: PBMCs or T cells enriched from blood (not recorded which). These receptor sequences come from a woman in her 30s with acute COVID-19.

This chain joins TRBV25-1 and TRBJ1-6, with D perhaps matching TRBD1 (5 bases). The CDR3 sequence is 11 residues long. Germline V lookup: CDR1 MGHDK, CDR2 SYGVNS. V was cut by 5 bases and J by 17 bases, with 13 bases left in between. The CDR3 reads CASSRSGLIHF. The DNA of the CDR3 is TGTGCCAGCAGTCGTTCAGGGCTCATCCACTTT.

CDR3 in amino acids: CASSPHGAGGTMKQFF. CDR3 DNA: TGTGCCAGCAGCCCACATGGTGCGGGAGGAACAATGAAGCAGTTCTTC. This chain links TRBV7-9 with TRBJ2-1; 8 bases line up with TRBD2. The CDR3 is made up of 16 amino acids. V gave up 5 bases and J gave up 11 bases; unmatched junction bases: 17. Germline V lookup: CDR1 SEHNR, CDR2 FQNEAQ (reference sequence).

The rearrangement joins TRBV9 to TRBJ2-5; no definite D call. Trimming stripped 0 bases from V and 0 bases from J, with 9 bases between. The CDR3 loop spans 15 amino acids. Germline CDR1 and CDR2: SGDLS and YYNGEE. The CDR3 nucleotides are TGTGCCAGCAGCGTAGACGACGGGTACCAAGAGACCCAGTACTTC. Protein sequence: CASSVDDGYQETQYF.

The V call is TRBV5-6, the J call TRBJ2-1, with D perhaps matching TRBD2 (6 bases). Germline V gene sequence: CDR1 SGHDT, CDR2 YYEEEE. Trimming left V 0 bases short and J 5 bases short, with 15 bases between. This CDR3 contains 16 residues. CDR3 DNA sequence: TGTGCCAGCAGCTTGGTCCGACCTAGCGTACACAATGAGCAGTTCTTC. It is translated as CASSLVRPSVHNEQFF.

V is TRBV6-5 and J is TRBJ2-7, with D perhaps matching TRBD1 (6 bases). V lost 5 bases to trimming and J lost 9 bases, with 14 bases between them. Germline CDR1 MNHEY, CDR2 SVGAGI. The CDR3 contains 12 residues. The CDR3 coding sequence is TGTGCCAGCAGTCGGGACACAGAGGCGCAGTACTTC. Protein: CASSRDTEAQYF.

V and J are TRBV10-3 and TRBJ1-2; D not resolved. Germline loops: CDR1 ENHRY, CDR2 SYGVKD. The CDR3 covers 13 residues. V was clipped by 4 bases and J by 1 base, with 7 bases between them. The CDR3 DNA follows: TGTGCCATCAGTGCGGGTAGTAACTATGGCTACACCTTC. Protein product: CAISAGSNYGYTF.

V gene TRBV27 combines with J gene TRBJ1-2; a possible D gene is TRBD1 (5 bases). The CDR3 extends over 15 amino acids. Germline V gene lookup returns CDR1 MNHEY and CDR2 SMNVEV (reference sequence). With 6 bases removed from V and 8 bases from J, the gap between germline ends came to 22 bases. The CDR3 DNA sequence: TGTGCCAGCAGCCTAACTGCCAGGGCAGTTATAGGCTACACCTTC. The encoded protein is CASSLTARAVIGYTF.

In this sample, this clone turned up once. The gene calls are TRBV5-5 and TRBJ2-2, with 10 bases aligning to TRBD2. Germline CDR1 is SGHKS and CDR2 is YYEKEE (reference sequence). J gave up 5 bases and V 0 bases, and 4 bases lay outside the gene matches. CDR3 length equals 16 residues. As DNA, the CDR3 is TGTGCCAGCAGCTTGGCTAGCGGGAGCTTTACCGGGGAGCTGTTTTTT. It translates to CASSLASGSFTGELFF.

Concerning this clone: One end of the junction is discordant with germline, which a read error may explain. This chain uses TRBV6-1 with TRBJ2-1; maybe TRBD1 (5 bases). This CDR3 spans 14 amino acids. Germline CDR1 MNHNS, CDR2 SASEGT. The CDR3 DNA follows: TGTGCCAGCAGAGAAGCTGGGGCATACAATGAGCAGTTCTTC. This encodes CASREAGAYNEQFF.

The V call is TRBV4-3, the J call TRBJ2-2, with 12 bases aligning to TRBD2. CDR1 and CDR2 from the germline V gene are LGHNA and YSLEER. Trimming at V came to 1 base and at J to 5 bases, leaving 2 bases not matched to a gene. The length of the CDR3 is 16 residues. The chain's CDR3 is CASSQAGTSGTGELFF. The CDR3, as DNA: TGCGCCAGCAGCCAAGCCGGGACTAGCGGGACCGGGGAGCTGTTTTTT.

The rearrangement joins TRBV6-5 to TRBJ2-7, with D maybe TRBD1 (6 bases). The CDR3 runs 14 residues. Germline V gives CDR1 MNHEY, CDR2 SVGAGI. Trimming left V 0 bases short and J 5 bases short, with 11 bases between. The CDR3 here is CASSYSYRAHEQYF. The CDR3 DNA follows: TGTGCCAGCAGTTACTCGTACAGGGCCCACGAGCAGTACTTC.

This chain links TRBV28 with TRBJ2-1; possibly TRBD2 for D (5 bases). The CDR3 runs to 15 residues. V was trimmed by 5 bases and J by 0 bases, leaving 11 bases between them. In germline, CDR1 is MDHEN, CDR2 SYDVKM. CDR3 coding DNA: TGTGCCAGCAGTGGGGAGATTTACTCCTACAATGAGCAGTTCTTC. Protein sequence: CASSGEIYSYNEQFF.

CDR3 bases: TGTGCCAGCAGACTTTACGGGAGGGAGGACGAGCAGTACTTC. It codes for CASRLYGREDEQYF. This rearrangement joins TRBV6-5 to TRBJ2-7; TRBD2 matches at 8 bases. With V trimmed by 6 bases and J by 5 bases, 9 bases remained unmatched. Germline-derived CDR1 and CDR2 are MNHEY and SVGAGI. The length of the CDR3 is 14 residues.

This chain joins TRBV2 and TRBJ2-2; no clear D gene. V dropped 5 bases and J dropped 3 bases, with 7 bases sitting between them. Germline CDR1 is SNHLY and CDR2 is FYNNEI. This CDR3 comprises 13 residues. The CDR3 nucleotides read TGTGCCAGCAGTTTCCATGACACCGGGGAGCTGTTTTTT. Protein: CASSFHDTGELFF. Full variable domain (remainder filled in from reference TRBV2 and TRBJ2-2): EPEVTQTPSHQVTQMGQEVILRCVPISNHLYFYWYRQILGQKVEFLVSFYNNEISEKSEIFDDQFSVERPDGSNFTLKIRSTKLEDSAMYFCASSFHDTGELFFGEGSRLTVL.

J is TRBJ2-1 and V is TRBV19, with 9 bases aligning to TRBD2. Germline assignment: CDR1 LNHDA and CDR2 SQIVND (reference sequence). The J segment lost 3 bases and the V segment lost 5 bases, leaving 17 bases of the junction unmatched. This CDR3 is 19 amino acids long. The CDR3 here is CASSPTAGGKSSNYNEQFF. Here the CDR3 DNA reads TGTGCCAGTAGTCCTACAGCGGGAGGTAAATCTTCTAACTACAATGAGCAGTTCTTC.

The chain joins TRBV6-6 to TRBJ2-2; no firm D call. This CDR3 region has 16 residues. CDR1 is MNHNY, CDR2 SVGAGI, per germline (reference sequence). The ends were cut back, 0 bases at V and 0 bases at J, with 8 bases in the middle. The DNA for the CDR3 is TGTGCCAGCAGTTACTCGCCTAACGCGAACACCGGGGAGCTGTTTTTT. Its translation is CASSYSPNANTGELFF.

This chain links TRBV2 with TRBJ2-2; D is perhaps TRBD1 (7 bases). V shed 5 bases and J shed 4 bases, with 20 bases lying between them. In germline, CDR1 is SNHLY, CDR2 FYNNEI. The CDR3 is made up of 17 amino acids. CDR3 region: CASSISGGAGGTGELFF. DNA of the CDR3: TGTGCCAGCAGTATCAGCGGCGGGGCAGGGGGCACCGGGGAGCTGTTTTTT.

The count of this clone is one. The CDR3 sequence is CASSSGPSPSGGGTFYNEQFF. CDR3 DNA: TGTGCCAGCAGTTCCGGACCGAGTCCTAGCGGAGGAGGGACCTTCTACAATGAGCAGTTCTTC. The chain combines TRBV7-3 with TRBJ2-1, with 7 bases fitting TRBD2. The CDR3 totals 21 residues. Trimming removed 6 bases from V and 3 bases from J; junction bases left unmatched: 26. Germline CDR1 SGHTA, CDR2 FQGTGA.

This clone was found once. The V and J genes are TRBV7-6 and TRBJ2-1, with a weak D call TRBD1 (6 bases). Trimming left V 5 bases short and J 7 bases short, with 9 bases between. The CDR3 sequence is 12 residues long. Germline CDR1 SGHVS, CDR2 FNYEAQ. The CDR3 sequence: CASSNTGNEQFF. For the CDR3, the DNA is TGTGCCAGCAGCAATACAGGGAATGAGCAGTTCTTC.

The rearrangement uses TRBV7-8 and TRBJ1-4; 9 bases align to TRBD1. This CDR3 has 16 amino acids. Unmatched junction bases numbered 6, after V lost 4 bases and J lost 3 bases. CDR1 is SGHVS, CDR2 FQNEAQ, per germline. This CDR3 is CASSSPGQGPNEKLFF. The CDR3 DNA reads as TGTGCCAGCAGCTCCCCGGGACAGGGACCTAATGAAAAACTGTTTTTT.